This is a list of T cell receptor beta chains from one sample in a study of shared clonotypes between healthy human individuals. Data came from immunoSEQ multiplex PCR; TCRdb stores just in-frame clones and leaves some out. The sample lists about 2.1 million clones; around 93% were seen once. The sequencing input was naive CD8+ T cells from PBMCs. These receptors were collected from a man younger than 30 in good health. Some clones in this sample may be carry-over from other donors' samples. The CDR3 runs from the conserved cysteine through the conserved F or W. Each record gives: clone size, J gene, D gene, V gene, CDR3 DNA, CDR3 protein. The D gene is left open where the match is weak. Some rows have no size entry. The others give once, few or many, or a class for an expanded clone.

size: .
J: TRBJ1-1
D: .
V: TRBV27
DNA: TGTGCCAGCAGTCCACTTACAGGGACTGAAGCTTTCTTT
CDR3: CASSPLTGTEAFF

size: .
J: TRBJ2-2
D: TRBD2
V: TRBV7-8
DNA: TGTGCCAGCAGTACCCACCTAGCGGCGGAGGGTACCGGGGAGCTGTTTTTT
CDR3: CASSTHLAAEGTGELFF

size: .
J: TRBJ1-1
D: TRBD1
V: TRBV7-9
DNA: TGTGCCAGCAGCTTTTTAGGGGGCGACACTGAAGCTTTCTTT
CDR3: CASSFLGGDTEAFF

size: .
J: TRBJ1-5
D: TRBD1
V: TRBV13
DNA: TGTGCCAGCAGCCGATACTCGGGACAGGGTAGCAATCAGCCCCAGCATTTT
CDR3: CASSRYSGQGSNQPQHF

size: once
J: TRBJ2-5
D: .
V: TRBV28
DNA: TGTGCCAGCAGTTTCTTCGGGTTTCAAGAGACCCAGTACTTC
CDR3: CASSFFGFQETQYF

size: .
J: TRBJ2-1
D: TRBD2
V: TRBV10-3
DNA: TGTGCCATCAGCCGACTAGCGGGGGAAAACAATGAGCAGTTCTTC
CDR3: CAISRLAGENNEQFF

size: .
J: TRBJ2-2
D: .
V: TRBV9
DNA: TGTGCCAGCAGCGTGGGGCGGCGGGGGCGCACCGGGGAGCTGTTTTTT
CDR3: CASSVGRRGRTGELFF

size: .
J: TRBJ2-5
D: .
V: TRBV13
DNA: TGTGCCAGCAGCGTGGAGGCCCAAGAGACCCAGTACTTC
CDR3: CASSVEAQETQYF

size: .
J: TRBJ2-1
D: TRBD2
V: TRBV27
DNA: TGTGCCAGCAGTTTAACACTAGCGGGAGGGCCGAATGAGCAGTTCTTC
CDR3: CASSLTLAGGPNEQFF

size: .
J: TRBJ1-4
D: .
V: TRBV27
DNA: TGTGCCAGCAGCAGCTATCCGCTAGGGTTTAATGAAAAACTGTTTTTT
CDR3: CASSSYPLGFNEKLFF

size: .
J: TRBJ2-1
D: .
V: TRBV11-2
DNA: TGTGCCAGCAGCTTAGGGCTGGGACACTACAATGAGCAGTTCTTC
CDR3: CASSLGLGHYNEQFF

size: .
J: TRBJ2-3
D: .
V: TRBV5-1
DNA: TGCGCCAGCAGCTTGGCCCCGGTGGCGGCTATTAGCACAGATACGCAGTATTTT
CDR3: CASSLAPVAAISTDTQYF

size: .
J: TRBJ2-3
D: .
V: TRBV2
DNA: TGTGCCAGCAGTGAGGGATGGGCAGATACGCAGTATTTT
CDR3: CASSEGWADTQYF

size: .
J: TRBJ2-2
D: TRBD2
V: TRBV29-1
DNA: TGCAGCGTTGGGCTAGCGGCGAACACCGGGGAGCTGTTTTTT
CDR3: CSVGLAANTGELFF

size: .
J: TRBJ1-3
D: TRBD1
V: TRBV27
DNA: TGTGCCAGCAGTTTATCGTGGACAGGGGGCAACACCATATATTTT
CDR3: CASSLSWTGGNTIYF

size: .
J: TRBJ2-5
D: TRBD2
V: TRBV18
DNA: TGTGCCAGCTCACCAAAGGGACTAGGGGTGACTCAGGAGACCCAGTACTTC
CDR3: CASSPKGLGVTQETQYF

size: few
J: TRBJ1-1
D: .
V: TRBV7-9
DNA: TGTGCCAGCAGTCAGGGGATTTTTCTTGAAGCTTTCTTT
CDR3: CASSQGIFLEAFF

size: .
J: TRBJ1-4
D: .
V: TRBV6-7
DNA: TGTGCCAGCAGCGAGGGACACCCAGGCTATGAAAAACTGTTTTTT
CDR3: CASSEGHPGYEKLFF

size: .
J: TRBJ1-5
D: .
V: TRBV27
DNA: TGTGCCAGCAGTTTATATGCCGGGGCTAGCAATCAGCCCCAGCATTTT
CDR3: CASSLYAGASNQPQHF

size: few
J: TRBJ2-2
D: .
V: TRBV7-9
DNA: TGTGCCAGCACCCCAACCTTGAGTGGGGAGCTGTTTTTT
CDR3: CASTPTLSGELFF

size: .
J: TRBJ2-7
D: .
V: TRBV4-1
DNA: TGCGCCAGCAGCCAATATTACAGAAGCTCCTACGAGCAGTACTTC
CDR3: CASSQYYRSSYEQYF

size: .
J: TRBJ2-7
D: TRBD1
V: TRBV19
DNA: TGTGCCAGTACCGGGGACAGGGGATTCCACGAGCAGTACTTC
CDR3: CASTGDRGFHEQYF

size: .
J: TRBJ2-7
D: TRBD1
V: TRBV10-3
DNA: TGTGCCATCAGTGTGCGACGTCTAGGTCAGGGGGACTCCTACGAGCAGTACTTC
CDR3: CAISVRRLGQGDSYEQYF

size: .
J: TRBJ2-5
D: .
V: TRBV6-1
DNA: TGTGCCAGCAGTGAAGGGGGCTGGGGATGGGAGACCCAGTACTTC
CDR3: CASSEGGWGWETQYF

size: .
J: TRBJ1-4
D: .
V: TRBV15
DNA: TGTGCCACCAGCCCAGAGCCCCCTGCAACTAATGAAAAACTGTTTTTT
CDR3: CATSPEPPATNEKLFF

size: few
J: TRBJ2-2
D: .
V: TRBV4-2
DNA: TGTGCCAGCAGCCAAGATCGCGGGACGCCCGAGCTGTTTTTT
CDR3: CASSQDRGTPELFF

size: .
J: TRBJ1-4
D: TRBD1
V: TRBV5-1
DNA: TGCGCCAGCAGCACGGACAGGGATAATGAAAAACTGTTTTTT
CDR3: CASSTDRDNEKLFF

size: .
J: TRBJ2-3
D: .
V: TRBV5-4
DNA: TGTGCCAGCAGCGTCCCTAGCGTAACTACAGATACGCAGTATTTT
CDR3: CASSVPSVTTDTQYF

size: .
J: TRBJ1-5
D: .
V: TRBV30
DNA: TGTGCCTGGAGCGGCGGGGGGCAGGGCAATCAGCCCCAGCATTTT
CDR3: CAWSGGGQGNQPQHF

size: .
J: TRBJ2-5
D: TRBD1
V: TRBV4-3
DNA: TGCGCCAGCAGCCAAGACAGGGGGGAGACCCAGTACTTC
CDR3: CASSQDRGETQYF

size: .
J: TRBJ2-3
D: .
V: TRBV7-2
DNA: TGTGCCAGCAGCCCTCCGACGAGTAGCACAGATACGCAGTATTTT
CDR3: CASSPPTSSTDTQYF

size: few
J: TRBJ1-1
D: .
V: TRBV28
DNA: TGTGCCAGCAGTCCGAGGGAGCCAAAGACAGAAGCTTTCTTT
CDR3: CASSPREPKTEAFF

size: .
J: TRBJ2-6
D: .
V: TRBV9
DNA: TGTGCCAGCAGCGTAGAAGTCCCCGCGGGGCAATCTTCTGGGGCCAACGTCCTGACTTTC
CDR3: CASSVEVPAGQSSGANVLTF